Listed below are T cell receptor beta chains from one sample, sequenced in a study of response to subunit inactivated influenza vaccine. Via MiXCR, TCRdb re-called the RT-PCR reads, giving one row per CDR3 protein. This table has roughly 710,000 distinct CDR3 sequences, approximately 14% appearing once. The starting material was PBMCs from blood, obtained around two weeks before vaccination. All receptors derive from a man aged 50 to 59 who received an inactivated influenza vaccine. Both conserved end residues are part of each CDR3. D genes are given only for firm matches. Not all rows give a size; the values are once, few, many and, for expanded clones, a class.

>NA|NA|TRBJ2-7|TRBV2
TGTGCCAGCAGGGGGGTCGGGGCAGATTACGAGCAGTACTTC
CASRGVGADYEQYF
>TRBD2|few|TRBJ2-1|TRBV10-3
TGTGCCATCAGATGGGAGTTAGCGGGATACAATGAGCAGTTCTTC
CAIRWELAGYNEQFF
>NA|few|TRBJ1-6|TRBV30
TGTGCCTGGAGTGCGGCATTCCAGGGCAATTCACCCCTCCACTTT
CAWSAAFQGNSPLHF
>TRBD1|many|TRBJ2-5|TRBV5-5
TGTGCCAGCAGCTCGACCGGGACAGCTCAAGAGACCCAGTACTTC
CASSSTGTAQETQYF
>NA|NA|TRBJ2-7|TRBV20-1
TGCAGTGCAACCGTCTCCGGAAAATTCTACGAGCAGTACTTC
CSATVSGKFYEQYF
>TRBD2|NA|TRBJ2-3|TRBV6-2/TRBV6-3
TGTGCCAGCTCAAATAGCGGGAGGGACACAGATACGCAGTATTTT
CASSNSGRDTDTQYF
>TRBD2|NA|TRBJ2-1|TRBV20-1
TGCAGTGCTAGAGAGGTAGGACTAGCGGGAAATGAGCAGTTCTTC
CSAREVGLAGNEQFF
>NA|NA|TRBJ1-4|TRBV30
TGTGCCTGGAGTGTCGCCGGTGAAAAACTGTTTTTT
CAWSVAGEKLFF
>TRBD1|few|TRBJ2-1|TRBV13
TGTGCCAGCAGCTCGGGACAGTCCTACAATGAGCAGTTCTTC
CASSSGQSYNEQFF
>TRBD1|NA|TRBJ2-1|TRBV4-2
TGTGCCAGCAGCCAAGGGGGCCAGGGGGATAGTGAGCAGTTCTTC
CASSQGGQGDSEQFF
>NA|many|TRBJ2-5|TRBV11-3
TGTGCCAGCAGCTTACGGGAGAGTGAAGAGACCCAGTACTTC
CASSLRESEETQYF
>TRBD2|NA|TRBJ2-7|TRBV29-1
TGCAGCGTTGAAAGTAGGTTTAGCGGGGTCCACGAGCAGTACTTC
CSVESRFSGVHEQYF
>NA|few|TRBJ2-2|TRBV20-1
TGCAGTGCTAGAGATGGGCCCGGGGAGCTGTTTTTT
CSARDGPGELFF
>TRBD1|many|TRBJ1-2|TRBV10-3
TGTGCCATCAGTCCCTCCGAGGGGACAGGGGTTACCTATGGCTACACCTTC
CAISPSEGTGVTYGYTF
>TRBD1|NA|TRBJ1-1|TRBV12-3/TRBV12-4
TGTGCCAGCAGCACCGCGACAGGGGGCGGCACTGAAGCTTTCTTT
CASSTATGGGTEAFF
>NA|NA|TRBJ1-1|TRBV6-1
TGTGCCAGCAGTGCGAGGAGGACGAAGGGCACTGAAGCTTTCTTT
CASSARRTKGTEAFF
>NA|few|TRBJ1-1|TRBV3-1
TGTGCCAGCAGCCAACAGGGTTCCCTCTGGAACACTGAAGCTTTCTTT
CASSQQGSLWNTEAFF
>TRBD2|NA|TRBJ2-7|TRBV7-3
TGTGCCAGCAGCCTCCAGGCGGGAGTAGAGTACGAGCAGTACTTC
CASSLQAGVEYEQYF
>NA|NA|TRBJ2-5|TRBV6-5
TGTGCCAGCAGTTACAGCATGAACAGCCAAGAGACCCAGTACTTC
CASSYSMNSQETQYF
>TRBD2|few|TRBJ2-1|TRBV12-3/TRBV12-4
TGTGCCAGCAGCAAGACTAGCGGAAACAATGAGCAGTTCTTC
CASSKTSGNNEQFF
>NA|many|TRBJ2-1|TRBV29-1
TGCAGCGTTGAGGAGGGGGTCTTC
CSVEEGVF
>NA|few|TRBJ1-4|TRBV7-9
TGTGCCAGCAGCTTTCCCCAATGGTACGGCGAAAAACTGTTTTTT
CASSFPQWYGEKLFF
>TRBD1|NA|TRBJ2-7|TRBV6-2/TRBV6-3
TGTGCCAGCAGACTTACAGGGGGCGAGAACTACGAGCAGTACTTC
CASRLTGGENYEQYF
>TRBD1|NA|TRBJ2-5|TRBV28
TGTGCCAGCAGTCTCTCGGGACAGGGGATCGGAGAGACCCAGTACTTC
CASSLSGQGIGETQYF
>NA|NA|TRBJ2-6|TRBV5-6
TGTGCCAGCAGCTTCAAGGAGACTGCGGGGATTGGGGCCAACGTCCTGACTTTC
CASSFKETAGIGANVLTF
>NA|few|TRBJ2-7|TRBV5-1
TGCGCCAGCAGCTTGGGACCCCCAGGCTACGAGCAGTACTTC
CASSLGPPGYEQYF
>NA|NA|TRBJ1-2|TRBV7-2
TGTGCCAGCAGTCTCGCTTCTGGGGGAGCCTACTCTGGCTACACCTTC
CASSLASGGAYSGYTF
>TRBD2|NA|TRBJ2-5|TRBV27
TGTGCCAGCAGTCTTATCCCCCCCTTGGGGCTAGCGGGAGTCCAAGAGACCCAGTACTTC
CASSLIPPLGLAGVQETQYF
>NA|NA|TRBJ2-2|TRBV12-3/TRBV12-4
TGTGCAACCGGGGGGACATCGAACACCGGGGAGCTGTTTTTT
CATGGTSNTGELFF
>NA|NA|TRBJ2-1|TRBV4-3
TGCGCCAGCAGCCAAGTGGGGGAGTACAATGAGCAGTTCTTC
CASSQVGEYNEQFF
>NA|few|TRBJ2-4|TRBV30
TGTGCCTGGAAGCCGGGGCCGGACATTCAGTACTTC
CAWKPGPDIQYF
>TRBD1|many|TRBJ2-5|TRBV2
TGTGCCAGCAGTGAGGGACAGATCGAGACCCAGTACTTC
CASSEGQIETQYF
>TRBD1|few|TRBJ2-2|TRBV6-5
TGTGCCAGCAGTTACTCGACGCCAGGGGGAAGAACCGGGGAGCTGTTTTTT
CASSYSTPGGRTGELFF
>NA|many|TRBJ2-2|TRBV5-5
TGTGCCAGCAGCAGCCTCCCCTCTCGAGGGGACACCGGGGAGCTGTTTTTT
CASSSLPSRGDTGELFF
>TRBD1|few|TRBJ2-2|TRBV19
TGTGCCAGTAGTTGGGACAGGGGTAACACCGGGGAGCTGTTTTTT
CASSWDRGNTGELFF
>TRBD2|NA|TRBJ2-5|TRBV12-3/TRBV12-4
TGTGCCAGCAGCTTACCTGGGACTAGCGAGGTTGGGGAGACCCAGTACTTC
CASSLPGTSEVGETQYF
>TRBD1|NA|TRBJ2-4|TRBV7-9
TGTGCCAGCAGCCCTTGGGACAGGGCCAAAAACATTCAGTACTTC
CASSPWDRAKNIQYF
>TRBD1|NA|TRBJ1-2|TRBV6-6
TGTGCCACCAAGACCTCAGGGGGCACGGGCTACACCTTC
CATKTSGGTGYTF
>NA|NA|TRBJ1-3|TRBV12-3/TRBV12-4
TGTGCCAGCAGTTTTTTGGGATCTGGAAACACCATATATTTT
CASSFLGSGNTIYF
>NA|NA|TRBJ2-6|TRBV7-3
TGTGCCAGCAGCTTAACCCCGGGGGCGACCAGCGTCCTGACTTTC
CASSLTPGATSVLTF
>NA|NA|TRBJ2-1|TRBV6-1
TGTGTCAGCCAGGAGAGACAAACTTACAATGAGCAGTTCTTC
CVSQERQTYNEQFF
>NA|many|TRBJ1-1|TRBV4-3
TGCGCCAGCAGCCAAGTCGGCTGGTCCACTGAAGCTTTCTTT
CASSQVGWSTEAFF
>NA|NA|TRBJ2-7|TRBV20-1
TGCAGTGCTCCCGGAGGAACCTACGAGCAGTACTTC
CSAPGGTYEQYF
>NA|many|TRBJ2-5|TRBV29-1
TGCAGCGTTGATTTTTCTGCGAAGCAAGAGACCCAGTACTTC
CSVDFSAKQETQYF
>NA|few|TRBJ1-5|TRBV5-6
TGTGCCAGCAGCTCGAGTGTCAATCAGCCCCAGCATTTT
CASSSSVNQPQHF
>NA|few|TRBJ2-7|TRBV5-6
TGTGCCAGCAGTTTGAGAGTCACTTACGAGCAGTACTTC
CASSLRVTYEQYF
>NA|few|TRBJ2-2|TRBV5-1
TGCGCCAGCAGCTCAGCGTGGCCGAACACCGGGGAGCTGTTTTTT
CASSSAWPNTGELFF
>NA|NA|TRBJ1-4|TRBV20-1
TGCAGTGCCGCCGGGACCCCATGGGAGGAAAAACTGTTTTTT
CSAAGTPWEEKLFF
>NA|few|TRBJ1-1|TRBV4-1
TGCGCCAGCAGCCAAGATGTGACACAGCAGGGAACTGAAGCTTTCTTT
CASSQDVTQQGTEAFF
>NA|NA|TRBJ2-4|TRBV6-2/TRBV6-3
TGTGCCAGCAGGAGACAGGCAGACGGGAACATTCAGTACTTC
CASRRQADGNIQYF
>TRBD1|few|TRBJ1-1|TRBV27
TGTGCCAGCAGACCCCTCAGGGGGTACACTGAAGCTTTCTTT
CASRPLRGYTEAFF
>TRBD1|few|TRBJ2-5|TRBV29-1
TGCAGCGTTGAAGATGGACAGGGGGTGGAGACCCAGTACTTC
CSVEDGQGVETQYF
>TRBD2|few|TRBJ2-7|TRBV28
TGTGCCAGCAGTCCTCCTCGGGGGGCCTACGAGCAGTACTTC
CASSPPRGAYEQYF
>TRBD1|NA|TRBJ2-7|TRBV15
TGTGCCACCAGCTGGGACAGGAGCTCCTACGAGCAGTACTTC
CATSWDRSSYEQYF
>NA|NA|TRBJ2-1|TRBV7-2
TGTGCCAGCAGCTTGTTCCCGGGAAGGAATGAGCAGTTCTTC
CASSLFPGRNEQFF
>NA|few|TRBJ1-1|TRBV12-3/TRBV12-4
TGTGCCAGCAGTTCCCACAGGTACACTGAAGCTTTCTTT
CASSSHRYTEAFF